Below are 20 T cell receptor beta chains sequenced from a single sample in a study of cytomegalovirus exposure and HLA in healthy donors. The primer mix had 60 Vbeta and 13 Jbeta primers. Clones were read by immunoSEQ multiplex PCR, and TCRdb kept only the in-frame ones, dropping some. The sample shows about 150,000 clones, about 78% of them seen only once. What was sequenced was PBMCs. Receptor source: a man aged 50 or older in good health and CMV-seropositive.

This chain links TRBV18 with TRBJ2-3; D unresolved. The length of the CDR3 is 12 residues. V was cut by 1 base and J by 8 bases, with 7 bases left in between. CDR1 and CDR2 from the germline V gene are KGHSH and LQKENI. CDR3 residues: CASSPLGGTQYF. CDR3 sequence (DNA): TGTGCCAGCTCACCACTTGGCGGTACGCAGTATTTT.

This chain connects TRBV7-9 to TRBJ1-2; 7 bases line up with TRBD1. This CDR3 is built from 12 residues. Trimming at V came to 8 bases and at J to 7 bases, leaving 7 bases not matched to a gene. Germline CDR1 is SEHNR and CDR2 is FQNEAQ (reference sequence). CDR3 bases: TGTGCCAGCTCACAGGGGTCGCTTGGCTACACCTTC. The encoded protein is CASSQGSLGYTF.

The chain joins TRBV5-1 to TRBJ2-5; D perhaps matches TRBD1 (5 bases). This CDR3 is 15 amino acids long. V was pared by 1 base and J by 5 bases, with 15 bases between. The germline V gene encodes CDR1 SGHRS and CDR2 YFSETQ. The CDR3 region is CASSLSSQGGETQYF. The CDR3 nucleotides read TGCGCCAGCAGCTTGTCGTCCCAGGGTGGGGAGACCCAGTACTTC.

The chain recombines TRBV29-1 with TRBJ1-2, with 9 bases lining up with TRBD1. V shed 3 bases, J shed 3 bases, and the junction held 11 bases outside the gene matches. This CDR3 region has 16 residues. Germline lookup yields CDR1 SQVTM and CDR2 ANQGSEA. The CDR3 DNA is TGCAGCGTTGATCCTGGGGGACAGGGCGTTCACTATGGCTACACCTTC. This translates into CSVDPGGQGVHYGYTF.

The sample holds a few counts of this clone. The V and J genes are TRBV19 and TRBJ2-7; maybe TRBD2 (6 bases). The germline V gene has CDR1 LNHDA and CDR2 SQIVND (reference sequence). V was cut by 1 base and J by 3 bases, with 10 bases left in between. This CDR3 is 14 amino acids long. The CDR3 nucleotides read TGTGCCAGTAGTATAGTGGGAGGTGACTACGAGCAGTACTTC. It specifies CASSIVGGDYEQYF.

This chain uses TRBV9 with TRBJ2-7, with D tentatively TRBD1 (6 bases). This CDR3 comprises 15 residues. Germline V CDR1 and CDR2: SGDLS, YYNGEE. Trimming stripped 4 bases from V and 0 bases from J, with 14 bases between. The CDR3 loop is CASSPLGASSYEQYF. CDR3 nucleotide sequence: TGTGCCAGCAGCCCCCTGGGGGCCAGCTCCTACGAGCAGTACTTC.

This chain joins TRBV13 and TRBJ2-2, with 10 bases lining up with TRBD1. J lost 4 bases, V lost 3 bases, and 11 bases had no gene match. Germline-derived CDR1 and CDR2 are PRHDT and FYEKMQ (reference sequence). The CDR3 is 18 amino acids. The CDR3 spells CASSLTGGPGAGTGELFF. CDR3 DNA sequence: TGTGCCAGCAGCTTGACAGGGGGCCCTGGCGCGGGCACCGGGGAGCTGTTTTTT. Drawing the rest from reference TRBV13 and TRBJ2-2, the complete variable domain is AAGVIQSPRHLIKEKRETATLKCYPIPRHDTVYWYQQGPGQDPQFLISFYEKMQSDKGSIPDRFSAQQFSDYHSELNMSSLELGDSALYFCASSLTGGPGAGTGELFFGEGSRLTVL.

CDR3 bases: TGTGCCAGCAGTCCCCGGACAGCCTTGGGCACCGGGGAGCTGTTTTTT. It encodes CASSPRTALGTGELFF. V gene TRBV27 combines with J gene TRBJ2-2; possibly TRBD1 for D (6 bases). Germline V gene sequence: CDR1 MNHEY, CDR2 SMNVEV (reference sequence). The CDR3 has 16 residues. V lost 5 bases to trimming and J lost 4 bases, with 17 bases between them.

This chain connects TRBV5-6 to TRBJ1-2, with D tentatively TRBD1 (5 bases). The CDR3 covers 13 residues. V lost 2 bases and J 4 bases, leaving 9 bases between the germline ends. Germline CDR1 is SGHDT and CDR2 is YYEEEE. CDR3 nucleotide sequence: TGTGCCAGCAGCTTAAGGACAACCTATGGCTACACCTTC. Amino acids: CASSLRTTYGYTF.

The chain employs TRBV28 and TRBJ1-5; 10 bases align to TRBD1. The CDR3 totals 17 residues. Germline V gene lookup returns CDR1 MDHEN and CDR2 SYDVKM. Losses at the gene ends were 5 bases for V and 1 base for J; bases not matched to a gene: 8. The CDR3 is CASSPWTGGMSNQPQHF. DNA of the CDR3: TGTGCCAGCAGTCCATGGACAGGGGGAATGAGCAATCAGCCCCAGCATTTT.

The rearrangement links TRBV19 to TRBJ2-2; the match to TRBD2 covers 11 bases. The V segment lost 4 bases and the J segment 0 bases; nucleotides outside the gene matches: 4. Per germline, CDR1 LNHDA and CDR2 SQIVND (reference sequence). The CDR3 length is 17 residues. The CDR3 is CASSRRTSGSNTGELFF. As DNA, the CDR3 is TGTGCCAGTAGTAGGAGGACTAGCGGGTCGAACACCGGGGAGCTGTTTTTT.

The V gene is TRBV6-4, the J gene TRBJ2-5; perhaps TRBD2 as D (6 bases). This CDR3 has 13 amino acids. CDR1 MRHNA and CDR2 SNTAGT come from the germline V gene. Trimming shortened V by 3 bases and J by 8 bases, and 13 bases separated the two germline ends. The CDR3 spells CASSEYLGTTQYF. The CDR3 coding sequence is TGTGCCAGCAGTGAATACTTAGGGACTACCCAGTACTTC.

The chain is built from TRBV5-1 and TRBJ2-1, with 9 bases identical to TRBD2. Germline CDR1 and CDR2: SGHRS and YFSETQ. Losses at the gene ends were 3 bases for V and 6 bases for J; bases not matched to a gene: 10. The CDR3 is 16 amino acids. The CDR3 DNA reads TGCGCCAGCAGCTCAATGGGGAGCGGGAGGATCAATGAGCAGTTCTTC. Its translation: CASSSMGSGRINEQFF.

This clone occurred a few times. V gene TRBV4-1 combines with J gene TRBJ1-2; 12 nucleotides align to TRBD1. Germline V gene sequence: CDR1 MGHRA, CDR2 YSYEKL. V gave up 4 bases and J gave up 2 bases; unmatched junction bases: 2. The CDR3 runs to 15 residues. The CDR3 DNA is TGCGCCAGCAGCCCTGGGACAGGGGGCAACTATGGCTACACCTTC. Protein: CASSPGTGGNYGYTF.

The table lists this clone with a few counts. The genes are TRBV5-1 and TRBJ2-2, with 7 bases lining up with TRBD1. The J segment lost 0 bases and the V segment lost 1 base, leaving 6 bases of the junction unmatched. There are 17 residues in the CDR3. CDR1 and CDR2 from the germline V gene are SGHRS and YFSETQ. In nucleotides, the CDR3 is TGCGCCAGCAGCTTGTCCGGACAGGATTCGAACACCGGGGAGCTGTTTTTT. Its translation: CASSLSGQDSNTGELFF.

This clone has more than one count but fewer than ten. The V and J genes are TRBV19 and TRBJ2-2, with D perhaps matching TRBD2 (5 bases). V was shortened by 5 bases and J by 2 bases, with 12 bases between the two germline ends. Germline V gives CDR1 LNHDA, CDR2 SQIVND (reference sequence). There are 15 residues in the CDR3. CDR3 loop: CASSRRTYNTGELFF. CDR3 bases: TGTGCCAGTAGTCGGAGGACCTACAACACCGGGGAGCTGTTTTTT.

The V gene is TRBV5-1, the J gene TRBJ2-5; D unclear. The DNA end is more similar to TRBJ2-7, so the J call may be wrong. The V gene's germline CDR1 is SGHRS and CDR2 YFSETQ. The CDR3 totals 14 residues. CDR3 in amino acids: CASSLELLRNEQYF. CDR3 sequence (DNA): TGCGCCAGCAGCTTGGAACTACTGAGGAACGAGCAGTACTTC.

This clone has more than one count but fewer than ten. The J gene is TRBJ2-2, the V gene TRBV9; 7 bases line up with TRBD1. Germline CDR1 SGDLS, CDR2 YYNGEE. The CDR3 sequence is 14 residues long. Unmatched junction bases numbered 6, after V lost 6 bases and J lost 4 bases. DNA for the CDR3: TGTGCCAGCAACCTACAGGGGAGCACCGGGGAGCTGTTTTTT. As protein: CASNLQGSTGELFF.

This chain's CDR3 is CASSLGLAGVGQETQYF. As DNA, the CDR3 is TGCGCCAGCAGCCTCGGACTAGCGGGAGTTGGGCAAGAGACCCAGTACTTC. The V call is TRBV4-3, the J call TRBJ2-5, with 13 bases matching TRBD2. Trimming removed 4 bases from V and 2 bases from J; junction bases left unmatched: 7. This CDR3 is built from 17 residues. Per germline, CDR1 LGHNA and CDR2 YSLEER.

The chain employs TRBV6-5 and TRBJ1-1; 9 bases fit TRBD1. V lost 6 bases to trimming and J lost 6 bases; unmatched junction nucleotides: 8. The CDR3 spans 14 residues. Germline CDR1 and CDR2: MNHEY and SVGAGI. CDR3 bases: TGTGCCAGCAGAAGACAGGGGGTTGGGGCTGAAGCTTTCTTT. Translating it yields CASRRQGVGAEAFF.